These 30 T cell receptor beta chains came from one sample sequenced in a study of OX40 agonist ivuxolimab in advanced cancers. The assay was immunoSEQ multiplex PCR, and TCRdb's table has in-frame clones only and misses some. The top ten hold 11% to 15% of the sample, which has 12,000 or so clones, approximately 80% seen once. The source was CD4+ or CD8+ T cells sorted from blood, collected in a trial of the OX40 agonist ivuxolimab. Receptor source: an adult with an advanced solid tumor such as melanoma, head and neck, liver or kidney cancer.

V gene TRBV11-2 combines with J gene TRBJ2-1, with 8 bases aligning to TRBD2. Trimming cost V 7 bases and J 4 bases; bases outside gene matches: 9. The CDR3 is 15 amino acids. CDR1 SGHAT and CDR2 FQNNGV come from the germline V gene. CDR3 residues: CASKLAGGKYNEQFF. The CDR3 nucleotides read TGTGCCAGCAAGCTTGCGGGAGGCAAGTACAATGAGCAGTTCTTC.

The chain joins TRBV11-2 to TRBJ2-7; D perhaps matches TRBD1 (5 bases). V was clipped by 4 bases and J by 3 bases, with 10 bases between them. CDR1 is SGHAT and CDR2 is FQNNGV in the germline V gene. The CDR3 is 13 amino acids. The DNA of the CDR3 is TGTGCCAGCAGCTCAGGGCTAGACTACGAGCAGTACTTC. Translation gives CASSSGLDYEQYF. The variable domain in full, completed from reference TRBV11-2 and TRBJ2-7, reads EAGVAQSPRYKIIEKRQSVAFWCNPISGHATLYWYQQILGQGPKLLIQFQNNGVVDDSQLPKDRFSAERLKGVDSTLKIQPAKLEDSAVYLCASSSGLDYEQYFGPGTRLTVT.

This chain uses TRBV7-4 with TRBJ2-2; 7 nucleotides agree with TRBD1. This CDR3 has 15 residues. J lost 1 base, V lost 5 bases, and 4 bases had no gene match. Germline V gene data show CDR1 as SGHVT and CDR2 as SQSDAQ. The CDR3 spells CASSPRTGNTGELFF. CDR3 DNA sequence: TGTGCCAGCAGCCCTCGGACAGGGAACACCGGGGAGCTGTTTTTT.

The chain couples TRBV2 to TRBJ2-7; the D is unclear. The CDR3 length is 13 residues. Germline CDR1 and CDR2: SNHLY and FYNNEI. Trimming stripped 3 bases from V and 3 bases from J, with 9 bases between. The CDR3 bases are TGTGCCAGCAGTGATAAGGGCTACTACGAGCAGTACTTC. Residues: CASSDKGYYEQYF.

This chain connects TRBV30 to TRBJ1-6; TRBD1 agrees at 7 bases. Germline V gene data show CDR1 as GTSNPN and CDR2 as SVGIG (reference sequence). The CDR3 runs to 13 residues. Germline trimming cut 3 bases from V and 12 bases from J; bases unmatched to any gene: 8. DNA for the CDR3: TGTGCCTGGAGCGGGCAGGGGGACAGACCCCTCCACTTT. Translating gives CAWSGQGDRPLHF.

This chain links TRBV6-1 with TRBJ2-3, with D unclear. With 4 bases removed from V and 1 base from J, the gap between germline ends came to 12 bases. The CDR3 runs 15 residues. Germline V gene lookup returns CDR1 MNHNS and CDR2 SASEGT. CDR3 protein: CASSGAARGTDTQYF. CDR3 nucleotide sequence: TGTGCCAGCAGTGGGGCGGCAAGGGGCACAGATACGCAGTATTTT.

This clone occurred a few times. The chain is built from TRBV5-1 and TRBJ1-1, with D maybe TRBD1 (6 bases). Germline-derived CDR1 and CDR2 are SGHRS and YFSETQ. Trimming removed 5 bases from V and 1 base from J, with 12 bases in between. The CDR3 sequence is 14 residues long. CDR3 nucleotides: TGCGCCAGCAGTTACAGGGCCTCGAACACTGAAGCTTTCTTT. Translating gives CASSYRASNTEAFF.

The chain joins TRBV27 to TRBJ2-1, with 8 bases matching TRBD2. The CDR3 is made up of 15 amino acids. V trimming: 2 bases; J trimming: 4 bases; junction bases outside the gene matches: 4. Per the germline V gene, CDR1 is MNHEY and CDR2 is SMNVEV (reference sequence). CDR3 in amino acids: CASSLGAGVYNEQFF. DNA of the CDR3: TGTGCCAGCAGTTTAGGAGCGGGGGTATACAATGAGCAGTTCTTC.

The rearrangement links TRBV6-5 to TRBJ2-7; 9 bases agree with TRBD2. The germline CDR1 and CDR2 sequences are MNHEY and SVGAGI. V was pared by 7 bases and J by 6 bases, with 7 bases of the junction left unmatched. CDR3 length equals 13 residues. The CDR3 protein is CASTVAGDVEQYF. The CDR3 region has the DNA TGTGCCAGCACAGTAGCGGGGGATGTCGAGCAGTACTTC.

CDR3 nucleotide sequence: TGTGCCAGCAGGATCGACGGTGGGGCGGGTTACACTGAAGCTTTCTTT. As protein: CASRIDGGAGYTEAFF. V usage is TRBV27 and J usage is TRBJ1-1, with TRBD1 as a possible D gene (5 bases). The V end was cut by 6 bases, the J end by 3 bases, with 20 bases between. CDR1 is MNHEY, CDR2 SMNVEV, per germline (reference sequence). The CDR3 runs 16 residues.

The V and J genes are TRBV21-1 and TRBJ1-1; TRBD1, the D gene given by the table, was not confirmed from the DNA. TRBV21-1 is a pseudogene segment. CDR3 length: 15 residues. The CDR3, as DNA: TGTGCCAGCAGCAAAAACCCCAGGGGGCCTTTTGAAGCTTTCTTT. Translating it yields CASSKNPRGPFEAFF.

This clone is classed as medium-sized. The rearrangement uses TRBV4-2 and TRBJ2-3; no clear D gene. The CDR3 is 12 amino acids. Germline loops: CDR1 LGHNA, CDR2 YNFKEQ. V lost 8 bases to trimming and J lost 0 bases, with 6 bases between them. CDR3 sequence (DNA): TGTGCCAGCTCGAGTAGCACAGATACGCAGTATTTT. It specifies CASSSSTDTQYF.

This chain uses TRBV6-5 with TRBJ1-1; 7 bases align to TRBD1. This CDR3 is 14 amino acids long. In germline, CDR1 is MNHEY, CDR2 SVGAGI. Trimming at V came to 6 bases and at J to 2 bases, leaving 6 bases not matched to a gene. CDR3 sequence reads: CASSPGTANTEAFF. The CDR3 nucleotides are TGTGCCAGCAGCCCTGGGACAGCTAACACTGAAGCTTTCTTT.

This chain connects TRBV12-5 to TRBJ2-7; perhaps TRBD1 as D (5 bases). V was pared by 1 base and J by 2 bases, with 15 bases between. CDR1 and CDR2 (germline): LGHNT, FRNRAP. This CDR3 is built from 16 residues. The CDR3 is CASGLDPKGPTYEQYF. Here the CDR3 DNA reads TGTGCTAGTGGTTTGGACCCGAAGGGGCCGACCTACGAGCAGTACTTC.

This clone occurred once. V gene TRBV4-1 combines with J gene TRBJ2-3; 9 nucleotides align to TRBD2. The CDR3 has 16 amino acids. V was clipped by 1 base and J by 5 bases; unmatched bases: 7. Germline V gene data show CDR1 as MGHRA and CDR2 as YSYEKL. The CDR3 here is CASSQVGGGAVDTQYF. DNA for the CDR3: TGCGCCAGCAGCCAAGTAGGCGGGGGGGCAGTAGATACGCAGTATTTT.

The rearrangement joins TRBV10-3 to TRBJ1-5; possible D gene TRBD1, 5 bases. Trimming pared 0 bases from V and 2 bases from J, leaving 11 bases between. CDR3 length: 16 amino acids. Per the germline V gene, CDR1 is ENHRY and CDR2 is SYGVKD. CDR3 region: CAISESWGAGNQPQHF. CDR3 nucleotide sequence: TGTGCCATCAGTGAGTCGTGGGGCGCAGGCAATCAGCCCCAGCATTTT.

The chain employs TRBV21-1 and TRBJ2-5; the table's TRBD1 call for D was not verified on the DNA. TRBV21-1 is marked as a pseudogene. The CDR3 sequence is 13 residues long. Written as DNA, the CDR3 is TGTGCCAGCAACCCAGGTTACCAAGAGACCCAGTACTTC. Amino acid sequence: CASNPGYQETQYF.

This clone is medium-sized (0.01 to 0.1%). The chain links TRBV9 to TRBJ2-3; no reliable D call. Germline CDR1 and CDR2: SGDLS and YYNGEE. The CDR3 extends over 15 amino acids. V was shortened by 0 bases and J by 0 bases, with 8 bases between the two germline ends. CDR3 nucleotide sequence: TGTGCCAGCAGCGTAGAGGATGGTAGCACAGATACGCAGTATTTT. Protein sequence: CASSVEDGSTDTQYF.

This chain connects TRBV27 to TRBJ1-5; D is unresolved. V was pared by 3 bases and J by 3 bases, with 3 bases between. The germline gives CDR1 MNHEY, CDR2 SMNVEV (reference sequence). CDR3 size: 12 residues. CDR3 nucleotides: TGTGCCAGCAGTTTTGCCAATCAGCCCCAGCATTTT. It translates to CASSFANQPQHF.

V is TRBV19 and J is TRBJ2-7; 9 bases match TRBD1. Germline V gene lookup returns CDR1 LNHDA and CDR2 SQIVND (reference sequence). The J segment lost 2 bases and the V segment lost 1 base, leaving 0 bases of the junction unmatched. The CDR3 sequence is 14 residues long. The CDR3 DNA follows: TGTGCCAGTAGTATAGGGACAGGGGCCTACGAGCAGTACTTC. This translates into CASSIGTGAYEQYF.

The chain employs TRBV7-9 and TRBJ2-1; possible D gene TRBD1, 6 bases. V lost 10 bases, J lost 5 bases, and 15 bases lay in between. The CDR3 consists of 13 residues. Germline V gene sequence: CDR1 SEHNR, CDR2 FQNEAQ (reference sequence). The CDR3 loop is CATADSIHNEQFF. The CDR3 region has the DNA TGTGCCACAGCGGACAGCATACACAATGAGCAGTTCTTC.

The CDR3 DNA sequence: TGTGCCAGCAGCCTACTTTCGGGCGGGAGTTCCACCGGGGAGCTGTTTTTT. Amino acid sequence: CASSLLSGGSSTGELFF. The chain recombines TRBV9 with TRBJ2-2, with 7 positions matching TRBD2. Germline CDR1 reads SGDLS; CDR2 reads YYNGEE. The CDR3 consists of 17 residues. With 4 bases clipped from V and 4 bases from J, the junction kept 13 bases outside the gene matches.

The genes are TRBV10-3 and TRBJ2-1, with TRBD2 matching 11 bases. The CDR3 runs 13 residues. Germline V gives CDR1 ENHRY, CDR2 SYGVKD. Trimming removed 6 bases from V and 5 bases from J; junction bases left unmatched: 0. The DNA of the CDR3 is TGTGCCATCAGGGGACTAGCGGACAATGAGCAGTTCTTC. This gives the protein CAIRGLADNEQFF.

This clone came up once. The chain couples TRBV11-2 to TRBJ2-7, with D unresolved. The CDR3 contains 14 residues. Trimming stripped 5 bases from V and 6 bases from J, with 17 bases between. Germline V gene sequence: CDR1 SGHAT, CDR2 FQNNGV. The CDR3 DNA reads TGTGCCAGCAGCCTGTGGACGGATTCTGGCGAGCAGTACTTC. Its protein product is CASSLWTDSGEQYF.

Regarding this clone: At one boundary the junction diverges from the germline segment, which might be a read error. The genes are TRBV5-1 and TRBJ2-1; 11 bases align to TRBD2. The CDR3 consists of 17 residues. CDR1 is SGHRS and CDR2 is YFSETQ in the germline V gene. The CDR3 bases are TGCGCCAGCAGCTTGGATGGTCTAGCGGGAGGATACAATGGGCAGTTCTTC. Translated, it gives CASSLDGLAGGYNGQFF.

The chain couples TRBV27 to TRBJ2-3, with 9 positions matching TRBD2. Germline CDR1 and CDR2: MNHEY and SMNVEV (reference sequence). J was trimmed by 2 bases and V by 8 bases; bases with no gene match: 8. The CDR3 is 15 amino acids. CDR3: CASAAGGFSTDTQYF. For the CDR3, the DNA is TGTGCCAGCGCCGCGGGGGGGTTCTCCACAGATACGCAGTATTTT.

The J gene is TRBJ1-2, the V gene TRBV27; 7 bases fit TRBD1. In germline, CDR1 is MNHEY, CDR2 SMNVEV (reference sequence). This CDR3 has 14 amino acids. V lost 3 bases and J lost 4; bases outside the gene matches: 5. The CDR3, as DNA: TGTGCCAGCAGTTTGGTCAGGGGGGCCTATGGCTACACCTTC. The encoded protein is CASSLVRGAYGYTF.

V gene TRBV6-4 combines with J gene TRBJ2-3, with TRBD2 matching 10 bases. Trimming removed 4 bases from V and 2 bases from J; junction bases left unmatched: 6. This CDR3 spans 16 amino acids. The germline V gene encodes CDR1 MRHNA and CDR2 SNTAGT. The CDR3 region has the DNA TGTGCCAGCAGTGCGGTAGCGGGAGGTCCCACAGATACGCAGTATTTT. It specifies CASSAVAGGPTDTQYF.

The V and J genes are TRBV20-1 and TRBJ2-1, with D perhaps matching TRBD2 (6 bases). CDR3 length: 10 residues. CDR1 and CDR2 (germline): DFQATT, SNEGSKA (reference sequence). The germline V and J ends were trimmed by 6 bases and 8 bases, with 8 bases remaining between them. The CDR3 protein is CSAEGHEQFF. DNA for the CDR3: TGCAGTGCGGAGGGCCATGAGCAGTTCTTC.

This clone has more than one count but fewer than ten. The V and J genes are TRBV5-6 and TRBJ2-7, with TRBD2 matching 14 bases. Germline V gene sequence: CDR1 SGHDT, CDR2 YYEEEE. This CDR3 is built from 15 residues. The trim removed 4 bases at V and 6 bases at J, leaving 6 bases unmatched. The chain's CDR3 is CASSTTSGRALEQYF. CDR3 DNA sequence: TGTGCCAGCAGCACGACTAGCGGGAGGGCCCTCGAGCAGTACTTC.